The text below deals with one T cell receptor beta chain. The data were obtained in a study of blood T cell repertoires in COVID-19. Sequencing was performed with immunoSEQ multiplex PCR; in TCRdb, only in-frame clones are kept and a portion is missing. This table holds under 250,000 clones, around 87% found once. V shed 3 bases and J shed 0 bases, with 6 bases lying between them. There are 13 residues in the CDR3. Germline CDR1 SNHLY, CDR2 FYNNEI. Sequences were obtained from PBMCs or T cells enriched from blood (not recorded which). V usage is TRBV2 and J usage is TRBJ2-7; perhaps TRBD1 as D (5 bases). The clonotype comes from a woman younger than 30 in a cohort exposed to, infected with or recovered from COVID-19 (not recorded which). CDR3 protein: CASSDRDSYEQYF. The CDR3 DNA reads as TGTGCCAGCAGTGACAGGGACTCCTACGAGCAGTACTTC.